The TCR beta chain described here comes from a study of cytomegalovirus exposure and HLA in healthy donors. On the study more broadly: Out of 150 million to 200 million T cells, an earlier analysis found some 110 million unique TCR beta sequences in total.

The CDR3 totals 15 residues. Germline-derived CDR1 and CDR2 are MDHEN and SYDVKM. Germline trimming cut 5 bases from V and 9 bases from J; bases unmatched to any gene: 9. Study-wide results and caveats: The study designated fewer than 200 TCR beta chains cytomegalovirus-associated.

A note on this clone: Its antigen is as yet unknown.

PCR involved 60 Vbeta and 13 Jbeta primers. The table came from immunoSEQ multiplex PCR; TCRdb's copy has only in-frame clones and leaves some out. This table holds roughly 120,000 clones, around 80% found once. This receptor was identified in a man in his thirties or forties in good health and CMV-seropositive. The sequencing input was PBMCs. V usage is TRBV28 and J usage is TRBJ2-3; 12 bases map to TRBD2. The DNA for the CDR3 is TGTGCCAGCAGTCCGTCGACTAGCGGGAGAGTGACGCAGTATTTT. It encodes CASSPSTSGRVTQYF.